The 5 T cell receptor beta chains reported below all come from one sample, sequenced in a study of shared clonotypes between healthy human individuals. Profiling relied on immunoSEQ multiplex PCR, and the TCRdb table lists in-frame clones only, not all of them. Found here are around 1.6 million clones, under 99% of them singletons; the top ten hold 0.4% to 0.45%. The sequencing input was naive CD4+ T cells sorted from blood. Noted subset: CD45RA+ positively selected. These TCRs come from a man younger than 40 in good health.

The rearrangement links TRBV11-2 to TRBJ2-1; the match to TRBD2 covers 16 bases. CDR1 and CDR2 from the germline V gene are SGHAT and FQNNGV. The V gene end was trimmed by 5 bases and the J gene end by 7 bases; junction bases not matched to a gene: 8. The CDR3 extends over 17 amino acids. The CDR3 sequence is CASSTGTSGRAWNEQFF. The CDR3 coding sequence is TGTGCCAGCAGCACCGGGACTAGCGGGAGGGCCTGGAATGAGCAGTTCTTC.

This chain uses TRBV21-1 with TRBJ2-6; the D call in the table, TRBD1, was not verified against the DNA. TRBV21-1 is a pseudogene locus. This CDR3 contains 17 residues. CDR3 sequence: CASSNDYRETGANVLTF. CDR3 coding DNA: TGTGCCAGCAGCAATGACTACAGGGAAACTGGGGCCAACGTCCTGACTTTC.

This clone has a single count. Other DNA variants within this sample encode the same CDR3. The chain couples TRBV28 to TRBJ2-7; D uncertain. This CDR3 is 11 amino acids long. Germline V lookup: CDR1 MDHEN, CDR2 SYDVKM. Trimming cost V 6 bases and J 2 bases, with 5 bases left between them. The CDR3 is CASRGTYEQYF. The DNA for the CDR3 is TGTGCCAGCAGGGGGACCTACGAGCAGTACTTC.

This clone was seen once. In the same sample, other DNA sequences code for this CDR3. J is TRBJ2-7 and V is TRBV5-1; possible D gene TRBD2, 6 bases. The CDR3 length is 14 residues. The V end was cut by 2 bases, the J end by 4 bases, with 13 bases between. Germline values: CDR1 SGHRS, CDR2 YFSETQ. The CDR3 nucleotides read TGCGCCAGCAGCTTAATGGGGGGAAATTACGAGCAGTACTTC. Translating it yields CASSLMGGNYEQYF.

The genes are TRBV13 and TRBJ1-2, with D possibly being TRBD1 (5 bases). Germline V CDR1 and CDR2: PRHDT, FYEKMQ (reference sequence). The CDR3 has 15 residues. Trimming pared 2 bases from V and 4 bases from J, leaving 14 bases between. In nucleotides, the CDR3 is TGTGCCAGCAGCTTAAGGGCAGGGCCTATCTATGGCTACACCTTC. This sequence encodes CASSLRAGPIYGYTF.